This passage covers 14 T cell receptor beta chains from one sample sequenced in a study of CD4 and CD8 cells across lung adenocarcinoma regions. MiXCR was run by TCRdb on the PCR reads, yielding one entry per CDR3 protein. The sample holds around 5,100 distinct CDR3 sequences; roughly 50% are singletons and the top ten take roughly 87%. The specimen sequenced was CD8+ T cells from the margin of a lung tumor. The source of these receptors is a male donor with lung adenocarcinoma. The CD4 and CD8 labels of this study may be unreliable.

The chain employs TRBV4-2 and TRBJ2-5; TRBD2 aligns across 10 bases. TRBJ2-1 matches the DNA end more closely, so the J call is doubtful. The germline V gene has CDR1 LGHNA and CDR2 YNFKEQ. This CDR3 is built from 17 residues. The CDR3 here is CASSQGDGASGRGEQFF. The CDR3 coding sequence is TGTGCCAGCAGCCAAGGCGACGGGGCTAGCGGGAGAGGTGAGCAGTTCTTC.

CDR3 nucleotides: TGTGCCAGCAGCGACAGGACCTCCTACGAGCAGTACTTC. Translation: CASSDRTSYEQYF. The chain recombines TRBV7-6 with TRBJ2-1; weak D call: TRBD1 (6 bases). The J call is in doubt because the DNA end fits TRBJ2-7 better. CDR1 and CDR2 (germline): SGHVS, FNYEAQ. This CDR3 contains 13 residues.

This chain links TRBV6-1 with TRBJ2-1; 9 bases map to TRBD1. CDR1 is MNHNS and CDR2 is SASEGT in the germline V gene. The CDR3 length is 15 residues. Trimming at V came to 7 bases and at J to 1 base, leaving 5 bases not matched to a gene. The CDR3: CASTVQGASYNEQFF. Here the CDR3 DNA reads TGTGCCAGCACAGTACAGGGGGCATCCTACAATGAGCAGTTCTTC.

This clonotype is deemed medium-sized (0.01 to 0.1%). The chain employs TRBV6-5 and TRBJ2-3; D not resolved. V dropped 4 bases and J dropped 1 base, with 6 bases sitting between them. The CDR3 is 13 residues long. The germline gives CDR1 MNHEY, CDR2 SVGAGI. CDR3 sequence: CASSFQGTDTQYF. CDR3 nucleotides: TGTGCCAGCAGTTTTCAGGGCACAGATACGCAGTATTTT.

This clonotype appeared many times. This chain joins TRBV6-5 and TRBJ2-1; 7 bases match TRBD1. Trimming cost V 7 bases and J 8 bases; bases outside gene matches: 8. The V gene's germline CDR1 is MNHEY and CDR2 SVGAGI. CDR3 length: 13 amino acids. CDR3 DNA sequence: TGTGCCAGCATTTTACAGGGGCGGCATGAGCAGTTCTTC. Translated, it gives CASILQGRHEQFF.

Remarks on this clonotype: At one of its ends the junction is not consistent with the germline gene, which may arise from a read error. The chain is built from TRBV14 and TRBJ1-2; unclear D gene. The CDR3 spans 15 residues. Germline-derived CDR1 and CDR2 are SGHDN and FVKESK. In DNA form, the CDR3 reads TGTGCCAGCAGCCAAGGAGGACGGGCGAACTATGGCTACACATTC. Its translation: CASSQGGRANYGYTF.

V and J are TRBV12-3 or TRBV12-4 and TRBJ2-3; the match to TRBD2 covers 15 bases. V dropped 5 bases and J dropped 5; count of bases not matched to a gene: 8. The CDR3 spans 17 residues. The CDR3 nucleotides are TGTGCCAGCAGTATCGGACTAGCGGGGGGGCGTGGAGATACGCAGTATTTT. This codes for CASSIGLAGGRGDTQYF.

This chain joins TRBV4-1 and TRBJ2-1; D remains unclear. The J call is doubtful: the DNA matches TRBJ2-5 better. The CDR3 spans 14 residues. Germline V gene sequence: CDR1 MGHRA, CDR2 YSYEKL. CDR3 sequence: CASSQDRTSETQYF. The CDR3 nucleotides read TGCGCCAGCAGCCAAGATCGGACCTCAGAGACCCAGTACTTC.

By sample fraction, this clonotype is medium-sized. CDR3 sequence: CASSLAGGSSYNEQFF. The CDR3 DNA reads as TGCGCCAGCAGCCTAGCGGGGGGGAGCTCCTACAATGAGCAGTTCTTC. This chain connects TRBV10-2 to TRBJ2-1; 12 bases map to TRBD2. CDR1 and CDR2 (germline): WSHSY, SAAADI. The CDR3 loop spans 16 amino acids. Trimming took 6 bases from V and 0 from J; bases not matched to a gene: 3.

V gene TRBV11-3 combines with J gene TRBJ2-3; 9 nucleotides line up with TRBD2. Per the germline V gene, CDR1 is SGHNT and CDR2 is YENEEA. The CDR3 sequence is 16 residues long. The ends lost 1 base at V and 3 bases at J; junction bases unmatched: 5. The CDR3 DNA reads TGTGCCAGCAGCTTAGGAGGGACTAGCATTACAGATACGCAGTATTTT. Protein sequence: CASSLGGTSITDTQYF. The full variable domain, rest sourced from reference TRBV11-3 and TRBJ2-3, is EAGVVQSPRYKIIEKKQPVAFWCNPISGHNTLYWYLQNLGQGPELLIRYENEEAVDDSQLPKDRFSAERLKGVDSTLKIQPAELGDSAVYLCASSLGGTSITDTQYFGPGTRLTVL.

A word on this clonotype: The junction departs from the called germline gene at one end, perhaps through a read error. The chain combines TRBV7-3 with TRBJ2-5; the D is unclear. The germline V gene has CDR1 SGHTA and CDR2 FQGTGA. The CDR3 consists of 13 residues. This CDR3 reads CASSLMEQGTQYF. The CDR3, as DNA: TGTGCCAGCAGCTTAATGGAGCAAGGGACCCAGTACTTC.

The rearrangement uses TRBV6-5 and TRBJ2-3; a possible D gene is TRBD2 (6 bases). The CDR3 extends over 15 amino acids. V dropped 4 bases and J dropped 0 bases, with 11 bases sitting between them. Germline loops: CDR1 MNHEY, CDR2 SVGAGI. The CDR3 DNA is TGTGCCAGCAGTTTGGCGGGGCTGAGCACAGATACGCAGTATTTT. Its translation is CASSLAGLSTDTQYF.

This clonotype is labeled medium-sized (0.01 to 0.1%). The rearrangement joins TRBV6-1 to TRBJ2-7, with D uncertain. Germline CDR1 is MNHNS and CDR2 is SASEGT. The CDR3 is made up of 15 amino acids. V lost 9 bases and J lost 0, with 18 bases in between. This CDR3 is CASSFPGHTSYEQYF. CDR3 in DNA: TGTGCCAGTTCATTTCCGGGCCACACCTCCTACGAGCAGTACTTC.

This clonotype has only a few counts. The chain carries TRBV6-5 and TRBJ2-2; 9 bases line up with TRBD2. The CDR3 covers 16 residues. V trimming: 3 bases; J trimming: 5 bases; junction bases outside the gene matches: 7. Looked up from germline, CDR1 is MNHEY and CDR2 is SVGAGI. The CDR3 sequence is CASSYQLAGFTGELFF. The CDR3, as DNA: TGTGCCAGCAGTTATCAGCTAGCGGGATTTACCGGGGAGCTGTTTTTT.